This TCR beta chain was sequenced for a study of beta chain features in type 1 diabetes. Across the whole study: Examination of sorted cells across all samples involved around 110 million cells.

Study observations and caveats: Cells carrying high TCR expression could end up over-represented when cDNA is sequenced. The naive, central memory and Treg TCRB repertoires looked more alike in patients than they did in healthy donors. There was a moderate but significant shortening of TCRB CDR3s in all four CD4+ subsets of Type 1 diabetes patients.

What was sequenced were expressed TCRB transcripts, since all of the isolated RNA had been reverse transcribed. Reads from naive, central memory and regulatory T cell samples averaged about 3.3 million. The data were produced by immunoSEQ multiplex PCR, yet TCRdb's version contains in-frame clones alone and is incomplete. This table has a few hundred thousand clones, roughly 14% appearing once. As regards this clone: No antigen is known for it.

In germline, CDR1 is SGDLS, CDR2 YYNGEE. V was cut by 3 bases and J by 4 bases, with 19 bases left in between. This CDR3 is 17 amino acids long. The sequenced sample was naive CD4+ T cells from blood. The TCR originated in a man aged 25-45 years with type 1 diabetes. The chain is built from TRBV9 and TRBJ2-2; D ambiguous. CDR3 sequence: CASSGARFGRSTGELFF. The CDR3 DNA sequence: TGTGCCAGCAGCGGGGCCCGGTTCGGTCGCTCCACCGGGGAGCTGTTTTTT.